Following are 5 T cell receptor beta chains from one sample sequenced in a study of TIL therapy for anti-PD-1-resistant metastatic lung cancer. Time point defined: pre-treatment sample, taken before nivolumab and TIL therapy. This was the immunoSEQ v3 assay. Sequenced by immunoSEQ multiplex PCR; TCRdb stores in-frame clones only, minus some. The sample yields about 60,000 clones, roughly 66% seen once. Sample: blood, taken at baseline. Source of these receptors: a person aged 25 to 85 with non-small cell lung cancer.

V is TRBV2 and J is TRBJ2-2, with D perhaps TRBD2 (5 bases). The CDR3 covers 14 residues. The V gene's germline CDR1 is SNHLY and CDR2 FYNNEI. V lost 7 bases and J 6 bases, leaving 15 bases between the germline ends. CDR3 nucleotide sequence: TGTGCCAGCATGGGGAGAGCGTCGGCCGGGGAGCTGTTTTTT. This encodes CASMGRASAGELFF.

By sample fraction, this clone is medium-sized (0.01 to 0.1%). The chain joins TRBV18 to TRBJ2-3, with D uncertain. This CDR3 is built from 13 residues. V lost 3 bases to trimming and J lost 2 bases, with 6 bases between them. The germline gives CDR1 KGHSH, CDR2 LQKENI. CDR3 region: CASSPGITDTQYF. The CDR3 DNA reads TGTGCCAGCTCACCTGGGATCACAGATACGCAGTATTTT.

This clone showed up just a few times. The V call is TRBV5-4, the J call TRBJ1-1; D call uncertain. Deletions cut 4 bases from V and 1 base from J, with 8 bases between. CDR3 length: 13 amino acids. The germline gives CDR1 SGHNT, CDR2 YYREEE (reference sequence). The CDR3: CASSPERNTEAFF. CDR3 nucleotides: TGTGCCAGCAGCCCTGAGCGGAACACTGAAGCTTTCTTT.

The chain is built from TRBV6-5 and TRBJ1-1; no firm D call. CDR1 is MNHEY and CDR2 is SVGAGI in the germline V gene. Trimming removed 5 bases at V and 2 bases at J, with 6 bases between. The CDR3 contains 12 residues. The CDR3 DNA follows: TGTGCCAGCAGTCTCCCCAACACTGAAGCTTTCTTT. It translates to CASSLPNTEAFF.

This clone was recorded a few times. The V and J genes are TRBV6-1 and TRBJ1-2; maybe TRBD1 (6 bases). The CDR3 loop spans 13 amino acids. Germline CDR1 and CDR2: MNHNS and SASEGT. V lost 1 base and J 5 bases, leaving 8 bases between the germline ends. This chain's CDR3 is CASSEEGGYGYTF. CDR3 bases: TGTGCCAGCAGTGAAGAGGGGGGGTATGGCTACACCTTC.